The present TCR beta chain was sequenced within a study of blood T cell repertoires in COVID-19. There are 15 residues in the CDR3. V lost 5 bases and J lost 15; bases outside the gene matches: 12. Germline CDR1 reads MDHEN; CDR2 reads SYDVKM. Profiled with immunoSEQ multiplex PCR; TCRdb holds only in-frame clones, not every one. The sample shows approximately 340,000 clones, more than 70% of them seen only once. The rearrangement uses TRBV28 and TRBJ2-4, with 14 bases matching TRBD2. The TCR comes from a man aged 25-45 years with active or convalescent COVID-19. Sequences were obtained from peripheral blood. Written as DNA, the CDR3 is TGTGCCAGCAGTATAAAAACGGGACTAGCGGGAGTGTGGTACTTC. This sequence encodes CASSIKTGLAGVWYF.